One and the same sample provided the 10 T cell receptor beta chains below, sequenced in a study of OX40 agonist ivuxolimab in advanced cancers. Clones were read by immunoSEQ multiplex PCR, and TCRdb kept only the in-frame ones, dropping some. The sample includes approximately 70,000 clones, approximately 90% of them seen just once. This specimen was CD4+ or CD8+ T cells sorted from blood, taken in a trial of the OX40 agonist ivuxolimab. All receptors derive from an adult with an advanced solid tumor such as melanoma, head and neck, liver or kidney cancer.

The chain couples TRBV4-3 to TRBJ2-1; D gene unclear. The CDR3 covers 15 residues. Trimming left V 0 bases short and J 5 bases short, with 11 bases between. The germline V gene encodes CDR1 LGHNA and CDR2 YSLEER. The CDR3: CASSQDQLVDNEQFF. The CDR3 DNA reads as TGCGCCAGCAGCCAAGATCAGCTAGTGGACAATGAGCAGTTCTTC.

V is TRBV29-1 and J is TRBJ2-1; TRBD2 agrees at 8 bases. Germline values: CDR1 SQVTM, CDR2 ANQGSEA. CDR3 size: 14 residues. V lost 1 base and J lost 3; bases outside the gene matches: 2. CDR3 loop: CSVEGLANYNEQFF. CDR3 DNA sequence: TGCAGCGTTGAAGGACTAGCGAACTACAATGAGCAGTTCTTC.

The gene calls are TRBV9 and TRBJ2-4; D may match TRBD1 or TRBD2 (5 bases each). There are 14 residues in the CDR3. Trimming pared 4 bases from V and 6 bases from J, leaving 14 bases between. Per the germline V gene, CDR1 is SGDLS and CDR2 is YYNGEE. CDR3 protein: CASSQGRVSNIQYF. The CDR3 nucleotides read TGTGCCAGCAGCCAGGGACGGGTTTCAAACATTCAGTACTTC. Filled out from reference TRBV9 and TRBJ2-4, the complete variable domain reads DSGVTQTPKHLITATGQRVTLRCSPRSGDLSVYWYQQSLDQGLQFLIQYYNGEERAKGNILERFSAQQFPDLHSELNLSSLELGDSALYFCASSQGRVSNIQYFGAGTRLSVL.

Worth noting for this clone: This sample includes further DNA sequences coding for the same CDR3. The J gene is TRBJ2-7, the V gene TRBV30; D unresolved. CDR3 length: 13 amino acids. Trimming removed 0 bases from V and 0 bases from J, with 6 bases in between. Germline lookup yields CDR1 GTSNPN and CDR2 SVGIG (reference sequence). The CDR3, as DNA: TGTGCCTGGAGTGTCGGCTTCTCCTACGAGCAGTACTTC. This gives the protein CAWSVGFSYEQYF.

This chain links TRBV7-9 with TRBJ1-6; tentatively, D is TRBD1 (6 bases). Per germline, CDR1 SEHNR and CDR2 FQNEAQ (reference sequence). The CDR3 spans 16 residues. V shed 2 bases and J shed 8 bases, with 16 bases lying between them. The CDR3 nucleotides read TGTGCCAGCAGCTTATTCGGGTACAGGGAGGATTCACCCCTCCACTTT. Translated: CASSLFGYREDSPLHF.

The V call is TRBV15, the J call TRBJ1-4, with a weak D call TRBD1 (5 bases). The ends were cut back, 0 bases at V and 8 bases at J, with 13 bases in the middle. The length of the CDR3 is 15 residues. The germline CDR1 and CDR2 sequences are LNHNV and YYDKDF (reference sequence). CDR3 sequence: CATSRDLGASEKLFF. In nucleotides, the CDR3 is TGTGCCACCAGCAGAGATCTAGGGGCCAGCGAAAAACTGTTTTTT.

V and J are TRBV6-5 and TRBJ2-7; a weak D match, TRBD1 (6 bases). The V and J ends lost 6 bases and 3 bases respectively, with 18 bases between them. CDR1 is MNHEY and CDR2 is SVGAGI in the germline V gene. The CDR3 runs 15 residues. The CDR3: CASSAHRTVFYEQYF. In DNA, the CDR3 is TGTGCCAGCAGCGCCCATAGGACAGTTTTCTACGAGCAGTACTTC.

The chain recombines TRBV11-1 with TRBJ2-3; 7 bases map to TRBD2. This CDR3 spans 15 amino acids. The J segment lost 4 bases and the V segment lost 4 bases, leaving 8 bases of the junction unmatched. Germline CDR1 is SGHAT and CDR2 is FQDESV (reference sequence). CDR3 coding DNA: TGTGCCAGCAGCTCCCTGAGCGGGGTCGCAGATACGCAGTATTTT. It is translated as CASSSLSGVADTQYF. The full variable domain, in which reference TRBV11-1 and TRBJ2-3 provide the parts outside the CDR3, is EAEVAQSPRYKITEKSQAVAFWCDPISGHATLYWYRQILGQGPELLVQFQDESVVDDSQLPKDRFSAERLKGVDSTLKIQPAELGDSAMYLCASSSLSGVADTQYFGPGTRLTVL.

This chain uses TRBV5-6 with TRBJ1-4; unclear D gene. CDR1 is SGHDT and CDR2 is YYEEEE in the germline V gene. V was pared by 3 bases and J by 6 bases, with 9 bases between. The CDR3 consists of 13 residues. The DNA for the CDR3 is TGTGCCAGCAGCTCAGGCCGGGATGAAAAACTGTTTTTT. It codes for CASSSGRDEKLFF.

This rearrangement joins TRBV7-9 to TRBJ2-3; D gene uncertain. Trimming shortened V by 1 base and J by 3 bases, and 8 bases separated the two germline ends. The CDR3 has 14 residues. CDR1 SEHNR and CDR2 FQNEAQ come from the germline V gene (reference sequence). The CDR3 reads CASSLVRKTDTQYF. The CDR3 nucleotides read TGTGCCAGCAGCTTAGTGCGCAAAACAGATACGCAGTATTTT.